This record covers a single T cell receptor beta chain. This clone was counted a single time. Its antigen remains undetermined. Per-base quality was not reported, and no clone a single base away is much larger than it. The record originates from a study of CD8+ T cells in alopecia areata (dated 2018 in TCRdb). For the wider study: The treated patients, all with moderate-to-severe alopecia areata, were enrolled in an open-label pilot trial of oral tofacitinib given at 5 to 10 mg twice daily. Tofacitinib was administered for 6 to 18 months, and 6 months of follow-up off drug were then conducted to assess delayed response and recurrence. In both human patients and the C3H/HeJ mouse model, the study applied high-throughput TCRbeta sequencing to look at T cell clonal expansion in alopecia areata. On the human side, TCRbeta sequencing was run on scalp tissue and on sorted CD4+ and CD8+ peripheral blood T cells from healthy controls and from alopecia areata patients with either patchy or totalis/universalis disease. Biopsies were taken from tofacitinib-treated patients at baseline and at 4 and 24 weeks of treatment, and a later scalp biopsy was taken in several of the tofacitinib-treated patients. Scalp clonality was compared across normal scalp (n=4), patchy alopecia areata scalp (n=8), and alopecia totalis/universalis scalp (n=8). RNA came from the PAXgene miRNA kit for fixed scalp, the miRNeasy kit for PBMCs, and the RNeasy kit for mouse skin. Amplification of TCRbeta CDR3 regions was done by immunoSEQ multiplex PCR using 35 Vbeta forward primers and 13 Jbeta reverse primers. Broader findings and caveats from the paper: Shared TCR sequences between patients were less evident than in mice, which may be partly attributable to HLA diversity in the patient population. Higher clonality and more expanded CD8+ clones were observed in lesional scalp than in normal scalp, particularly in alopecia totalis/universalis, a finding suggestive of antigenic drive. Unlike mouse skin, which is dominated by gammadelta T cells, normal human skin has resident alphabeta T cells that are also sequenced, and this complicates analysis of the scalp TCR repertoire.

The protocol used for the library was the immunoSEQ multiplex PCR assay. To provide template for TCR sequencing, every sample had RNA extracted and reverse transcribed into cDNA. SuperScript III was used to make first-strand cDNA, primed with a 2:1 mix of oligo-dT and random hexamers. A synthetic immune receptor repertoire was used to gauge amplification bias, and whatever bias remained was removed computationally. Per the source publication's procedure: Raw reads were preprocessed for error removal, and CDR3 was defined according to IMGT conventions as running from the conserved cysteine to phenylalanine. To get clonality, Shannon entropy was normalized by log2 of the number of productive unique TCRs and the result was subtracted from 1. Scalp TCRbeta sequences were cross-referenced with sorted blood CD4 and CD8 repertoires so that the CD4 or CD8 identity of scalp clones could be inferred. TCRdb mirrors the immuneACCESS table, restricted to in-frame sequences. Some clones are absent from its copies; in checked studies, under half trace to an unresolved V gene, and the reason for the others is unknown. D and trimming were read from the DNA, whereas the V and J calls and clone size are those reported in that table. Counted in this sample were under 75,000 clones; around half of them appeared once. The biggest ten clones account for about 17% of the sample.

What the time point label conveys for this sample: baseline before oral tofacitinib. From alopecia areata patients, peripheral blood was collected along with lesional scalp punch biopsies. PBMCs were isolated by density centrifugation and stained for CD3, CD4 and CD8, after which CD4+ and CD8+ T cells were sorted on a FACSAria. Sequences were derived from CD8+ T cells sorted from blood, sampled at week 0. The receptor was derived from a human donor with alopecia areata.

DNA sequence: TGTGCCAGCAGTACTATGGGTCAGCCCCAGCATTTT. Its protein reads: CASSTMGQPQHF. Recombination linked TRBV6-5 to TRBJ1-5; the D gene is not confidently resolved. The CDR3 goes from the cysteine to the phenylalanine over 12 residues. Just the 36-base CDR3 DNA is kept, in frame starting at base 1. CDR1 MNHEY and CDR2 SVGAGI were looked up in the germline V gene. The germline ends are 8 bases apart after V is trimmed by 5 bases and J by 6 bases.